The rows below give T cell receptor beta chains drawn from one sample of a study of shared clonotypes between healthy human individuals. Measured with immunoSEQ multiplex PCR; TCRdb has only the in-frame clones, and not every one. The data hold around 2,000,000 clones, with roughly 94% observed a single time. The source material was naive CD8+ T cells sorted from blood. The receptor source for this set is a man aged 18 to 29 in good health. CDR3s include the opening cysteine and the closing phenylalanine or tryptophan. A D gene is named only where the DNA matches it firmly. The size entry is marked missing in some rows and otherwise reads once, few, many or a size class.

CDR3nt | CDR3aa | v_gene | abundance | d_gene | j_gene
TGTGCCAGCAGCTCTCGGGTCTCCGGCGGCGAGCAGTACTTC | CASSSRVSGGEQYF | TRBV13 | - | - | TRBJ2-7
TGCGCCAGCAGTGTCTCTCCGGGACTAGCGGGCCCCGGGGAGCTGTTTTTT | CASSVSPGLAGPGELFF | TRBV10-1 | once | TRBD2 | TRBJ2-2
TGTGCTAGTGGCTCAGGGGGATCAGAGACCCAGTACTTC | CASGSGGSETQYF | TRBV12-5 | - | TRBD1 | TRBJ2-5
TGTGCCAGTCGTCGGGGGTTTAATGAAAAACTGTTTTTT | CASRRGFNEKLFF | TRBV19 | - | - | TRBJ1-4
TGTGCCAGCAGCCAAGGACTAGCGGGGTCGGGGGACGAGCAGTACTTC | CASSQGLAGSGDEQYF | TRBV7-6 | - | TRBD2 | TRBJ2-7
TGCGCCAGCAGCCAAGAACCACTAGCGGGAGCCTACGAGCAGTACTTC | CASSQEPLAGAYEQYF | TRBV4-3 | - | TRBD2 | TRBJ2-7
TGTGCCAGCAGCGAACCTCTAGCGGGAGGAGTCGACGAGCAGTACTTC | CASSEPLAGGVDEQYF | TRBV7-9 | - | TRBD2 | TRBJ2-7
TGCGCCAGCAGCCAAGTGGTGCAGGACGCTAGAGAAAAACTGTTTTTT | CASSQVVQDAREKLFF | TRBV4-1 | once | - | TRBJ1-4
TGTGCCAGTAGTATTTTTCTGGAGGCACCTACCTACGAGCAGTACTTC | CASSIFLEAPTYEQYF | TRBV19 | - | - | TRBJ2-7
TGTGCCAGCAGCTCGGGTTCTAACTATGGCTACACCTTC | CASSSGSNYGYTF | TRBV7-9 | - | - | TRBJ1-2
TGTGCCAGCAGCTTAGAGGGACTAGCGGGAGACGAGCAGTACTTC | CASSLEGLAGDEQYF | TRBV7-6 | - | TRBD2 | TRBJ2-7